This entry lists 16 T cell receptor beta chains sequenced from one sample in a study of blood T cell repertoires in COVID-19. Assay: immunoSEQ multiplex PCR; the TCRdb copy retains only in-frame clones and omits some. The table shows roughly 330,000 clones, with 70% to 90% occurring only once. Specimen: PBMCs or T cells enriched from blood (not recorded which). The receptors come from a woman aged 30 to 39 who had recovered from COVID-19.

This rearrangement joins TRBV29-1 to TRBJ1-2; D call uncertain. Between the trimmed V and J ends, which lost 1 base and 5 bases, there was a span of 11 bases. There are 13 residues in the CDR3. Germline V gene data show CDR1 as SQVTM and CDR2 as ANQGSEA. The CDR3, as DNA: TGCAGCGTTGAAGTCGCAGGCAATTATGGCTACACCTTC. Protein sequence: CSVEVAGNYGYTF.

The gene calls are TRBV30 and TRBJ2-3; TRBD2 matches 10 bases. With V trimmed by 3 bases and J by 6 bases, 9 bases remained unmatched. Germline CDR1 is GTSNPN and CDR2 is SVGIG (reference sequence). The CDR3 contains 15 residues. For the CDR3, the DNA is TGTGCCTGGAGGAAACTAGCGGGGACGCTGGATACGCAGTATTTT. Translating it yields CAWRKLAGTLDTQYF. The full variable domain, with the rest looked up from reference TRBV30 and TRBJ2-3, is SQTIHQWPATLVQPVGSPLSLECTVEGTSNPNLYWYRQAAGRGLQLLFYSVGIGQISSEVPQNLSASRPQDRQFILSSKKLLLSDSGFYLCAWRKLAGTLDTQYFGPGTRLTVL.

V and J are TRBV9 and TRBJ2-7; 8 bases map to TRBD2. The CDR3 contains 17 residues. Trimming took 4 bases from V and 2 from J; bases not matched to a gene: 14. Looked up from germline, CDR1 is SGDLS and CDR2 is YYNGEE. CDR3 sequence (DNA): TGTGCCAGCAGCCCTCCCCGGTTAGCGGGGAGACCCTACGAGCAGTACTTC. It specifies CASSPPRLAGRPYEQYF. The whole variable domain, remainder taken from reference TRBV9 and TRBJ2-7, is DSGVTQTPKHLITATGQRVTLRCSPRSGDLSVYWYQQSLDQGLQFLIQYYNGEERAKGNILERFSAQQFPDLHSELNLSSLELGDSALYFCASSPPRLAGRPYEQYFGPGTRLTVT.

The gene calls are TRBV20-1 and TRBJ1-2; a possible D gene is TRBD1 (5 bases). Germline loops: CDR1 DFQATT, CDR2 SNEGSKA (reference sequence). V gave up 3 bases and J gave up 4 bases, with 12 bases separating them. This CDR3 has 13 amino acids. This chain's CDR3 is CSASKDRLYGYTF. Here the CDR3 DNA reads TGCAGTGCTAGTAAAGACAGACTCTATGGCTACACCTTC.

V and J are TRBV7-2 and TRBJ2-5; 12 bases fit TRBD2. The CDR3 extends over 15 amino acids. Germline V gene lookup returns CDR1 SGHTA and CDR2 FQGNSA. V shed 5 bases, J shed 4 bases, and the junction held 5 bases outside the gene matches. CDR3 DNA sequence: TGTGCCAGCAGCGCGCAACTAGCGGGGGGAGAGACCCAGTACTTC. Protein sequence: CASSAQLAGGETQYF.

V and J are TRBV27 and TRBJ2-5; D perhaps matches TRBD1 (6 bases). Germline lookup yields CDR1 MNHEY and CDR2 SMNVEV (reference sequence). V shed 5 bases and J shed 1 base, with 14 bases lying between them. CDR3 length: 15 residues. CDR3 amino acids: CASSPSGRGQETQYF. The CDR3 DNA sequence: TGTGCCAGCAGTCCCTCGGGCAGGGGCCAAGAGACCCAGTACTTC.

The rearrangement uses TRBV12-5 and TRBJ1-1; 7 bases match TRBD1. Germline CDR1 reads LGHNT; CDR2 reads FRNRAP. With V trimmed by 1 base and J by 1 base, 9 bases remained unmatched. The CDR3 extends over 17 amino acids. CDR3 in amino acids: CASGLGTGVRGNTEAFF. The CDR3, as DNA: TGTGCTAGTGGTTTGGGCACAGGGGTTAGGGGGAACACTGAAGCTTTCTTT.

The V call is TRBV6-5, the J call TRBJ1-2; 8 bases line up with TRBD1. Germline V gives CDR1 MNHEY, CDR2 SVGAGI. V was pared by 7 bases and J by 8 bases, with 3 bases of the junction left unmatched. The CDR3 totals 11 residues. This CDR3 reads CASMDRAGYTF. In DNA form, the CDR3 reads TGTGCCAGCATGGACAGGGCCGGCTACACCTTC.

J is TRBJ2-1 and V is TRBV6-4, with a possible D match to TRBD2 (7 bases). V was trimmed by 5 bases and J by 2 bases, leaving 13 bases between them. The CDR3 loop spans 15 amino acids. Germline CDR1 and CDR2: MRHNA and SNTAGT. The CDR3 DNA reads TGTGCCAGCAGTCAAGGGGGGGAAGCCTACAATGAGCAGTTCTTC. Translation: CASSQGGEAYNEQFF.

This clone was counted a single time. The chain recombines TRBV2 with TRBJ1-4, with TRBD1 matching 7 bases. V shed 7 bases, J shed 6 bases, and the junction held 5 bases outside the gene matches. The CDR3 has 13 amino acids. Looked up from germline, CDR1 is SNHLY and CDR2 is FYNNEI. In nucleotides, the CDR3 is TGTGCCAGCATAAGACAGGGTGATGAAAAACTGTTTTTT. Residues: CASIRQGDEKLFF.

CDR3 amino acids: CASSRGQINEKLFF. The CDR3 nucleotides read TGTGCCAGCAGTCGGGGACAGATTAATGAAAAACTGTTTTTT. This chain joins TRBV6-7 and TRBJ1-4, with 7 bases lining up with TRBD1. TRBV6-7 is given ORF status, its function remaining uncertain. The V gene end was trimmed by 5 bases and the J gene end by 4 bases; junction bases not matched to a gene: 4. The CDR3 loop spans 14 amino acids.

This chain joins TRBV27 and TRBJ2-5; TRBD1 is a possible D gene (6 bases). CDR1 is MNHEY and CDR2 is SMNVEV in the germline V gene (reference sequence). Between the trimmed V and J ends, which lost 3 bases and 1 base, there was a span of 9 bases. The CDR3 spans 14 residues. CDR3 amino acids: CASSFQGPQETQYF. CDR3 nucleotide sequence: TGTGCCAGCAGTTTTCAGGGGCCCCAAGAGACCCAGTACTTC.

The DNA of the CDR3 is TGCGCCAGCACCCGGTCGGGCACTGAAGCTTTCTTT. Amino acid sequence: CASTRSGTEAFF. This sequence joins TRBV5-1 and TRBJ1-1, with unresolved D. Per germline, CDR1 SGHRS and CDR2 YFSETQ. This CDR3 has 12 residues. The germline V and J ends were trimmed by 6 bases and 4 bases, with 10 bases remaining between them.

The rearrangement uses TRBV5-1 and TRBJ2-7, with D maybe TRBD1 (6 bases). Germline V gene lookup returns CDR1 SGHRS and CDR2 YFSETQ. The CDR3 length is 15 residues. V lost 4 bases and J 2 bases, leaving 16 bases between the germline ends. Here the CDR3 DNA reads TGCGCCAGCAGCGCCGGGGCTGGGACACCCTACGAGCAGTACTTC. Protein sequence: CASSAGAGTPYEQYF.

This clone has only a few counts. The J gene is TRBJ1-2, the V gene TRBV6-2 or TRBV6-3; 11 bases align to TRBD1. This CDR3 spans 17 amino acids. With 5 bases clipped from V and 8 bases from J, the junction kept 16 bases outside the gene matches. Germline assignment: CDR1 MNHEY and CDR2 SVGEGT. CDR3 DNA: TGTGCCAGCAGTGACCGGGACAGGGGGAGAACTATGCGGGGCTACACCTTC. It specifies CASSDRDRGRTMRGYTF.

Written as DNA, the CDR3 is TGTGCCAGCTCAGCTGCCAGGATGAATAATTCACCCCTCCACTTT. Translation gives CASSAARMNNSPLHF. The V call is TRBV18, the J call TRBJ1-6; D is undetermined. V was clipped by 5 bases and J by 5 bases, with 13 bases between them. The CDR3 totals 15 residues. CDR1 is KGHSH, CDR2 LQKENI, per germline.